This T cell receptor beta chain derives from a study of blood T cell repertoires in COVID-19. About the research overall: There were acute and convalescent COVID-19 samples, and they came from the United States, Italy and Spain. From T cells, B-cell-depleted T cells, or PBMCs came the material, which was cDNA or gDNA.

Per the original methods: Researchers report that nucleated cell counts were estimated from reference gene primer amplification. TCRdb's copy holds only in-frame clones and misses some; the assay was immunoSEQ multiplex PCR. V and J calls and clone size come straight from that table; D and trimming were deduced from the DNA. This repertoire shows about 330,000 clones, around 90% found once; its top ten account for approximately 9.3%. Germline CDR1 and CDR2: MDHEN and SYDVKM. CDR3 size: 14 residues. Trimming took off 6 bases at V and 6 bases at J, with 15 bases between the two ends. While infection was still active, Seattle patients were enrolled and then followed longitudinally.

The material sequenced was peripheral blood. The sequence came from a man aged 30 to 45 with COVID-19, enrolled during active disease. The chain couples TRBV28 to TRBJ1-5, with D unresolved. The CDR3 loop reads CASRAVGEGQPQHF. The CDR3 DNA reads as TGTGCCAGCAGGGCGGTGGGTGAGGGTCAGCCCCAGCATTTT.